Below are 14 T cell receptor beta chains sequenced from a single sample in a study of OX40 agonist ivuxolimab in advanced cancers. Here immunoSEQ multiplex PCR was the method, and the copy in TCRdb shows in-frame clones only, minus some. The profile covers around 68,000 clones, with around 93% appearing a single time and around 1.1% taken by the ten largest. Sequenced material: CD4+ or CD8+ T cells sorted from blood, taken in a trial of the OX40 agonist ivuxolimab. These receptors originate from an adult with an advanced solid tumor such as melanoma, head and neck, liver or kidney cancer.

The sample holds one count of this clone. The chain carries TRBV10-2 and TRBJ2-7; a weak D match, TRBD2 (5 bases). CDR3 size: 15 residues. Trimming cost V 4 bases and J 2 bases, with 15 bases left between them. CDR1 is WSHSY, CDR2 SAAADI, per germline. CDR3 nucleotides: TGCGCCAGCAGTGCCACGGGCGGGCCAGCCTACGAGCAGTACTTC. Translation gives CASSATGGPAYEQYF.

The CDR3 sequence: CASSLMSEADGYTF. CDR3 in DNA: TGTGCCAGCAGCTTAATGTCGGAAGCGGATGGCTACACCTTC. The gene calls are TRBV7-9 and TRBJ1-2, with D hard to call. Trimming shortened V by 2 bases and J by 6 bases, and 13 bases separated the two germline ends. The CDR3 spans 14 residues. Per the germline V gene, CDR1 is SEHNR and CDR2 is FQNEAQ (reference sequence).

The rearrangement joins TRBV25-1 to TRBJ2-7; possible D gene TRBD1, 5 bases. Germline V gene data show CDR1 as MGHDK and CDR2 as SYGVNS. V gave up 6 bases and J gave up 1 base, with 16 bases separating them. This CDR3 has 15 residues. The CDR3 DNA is TGTGCCAGCAGCCCGAAGTGGACAACATCCTACGAGCAGTACTTC. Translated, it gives CASSPKWTTSYEQYF.

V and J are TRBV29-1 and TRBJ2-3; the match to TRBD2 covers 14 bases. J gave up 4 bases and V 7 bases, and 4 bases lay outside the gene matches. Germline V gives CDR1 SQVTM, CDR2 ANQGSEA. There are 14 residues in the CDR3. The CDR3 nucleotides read TGCAGCGGGAAGGGACTAGCGGGAGCAGATACGCAGTATTTT. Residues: CSGKGLAGADTQYF.

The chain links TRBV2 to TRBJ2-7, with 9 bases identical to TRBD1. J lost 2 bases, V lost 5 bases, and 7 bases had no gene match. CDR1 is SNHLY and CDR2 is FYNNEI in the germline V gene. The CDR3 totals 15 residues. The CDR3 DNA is TGTGCCAGCAGTTTCAACAGGGGGCTCGCCTACGAGCAGTACTTC. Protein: CASSFNRGLAYEQYF.

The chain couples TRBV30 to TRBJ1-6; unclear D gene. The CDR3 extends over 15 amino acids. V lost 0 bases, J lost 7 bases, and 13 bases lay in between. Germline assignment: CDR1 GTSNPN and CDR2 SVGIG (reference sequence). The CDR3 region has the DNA TGTGCCTGGAGTGTGAGCCGTTGGGGAAATTCACCCCTCCACTTT. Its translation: CAWSVSRWGNSPLHF.

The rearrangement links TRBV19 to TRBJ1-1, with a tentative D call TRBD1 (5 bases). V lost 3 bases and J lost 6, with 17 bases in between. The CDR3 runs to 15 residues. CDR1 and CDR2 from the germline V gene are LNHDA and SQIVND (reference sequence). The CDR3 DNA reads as TGTGCCAGTAGTATTCATCGGGGCCCGAAGGCTGAAGCTTTCTTT. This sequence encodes CASSIHRGPKAEAFF.

CDR3 protein: CASSLAPGYEQYF. The CDR3 DNA reads as TGTGCCAGCAGCTTAGCTCCCGGGTACGAGCAGTACTTC. The chain uses TRBV7-9 and TRBJ2-7; D ambiguous. The germline CDR1 and CDR2 sequences are SEHNR and FQNEAQ (reference sequence). V was shortened by 0 bases and J by 4 bases, with 7 bases between the two germline ends. This CDR3 region has 13 residues.

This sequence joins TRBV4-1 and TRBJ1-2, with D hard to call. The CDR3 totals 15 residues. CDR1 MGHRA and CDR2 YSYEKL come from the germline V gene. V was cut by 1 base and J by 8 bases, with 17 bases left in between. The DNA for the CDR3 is TGCGCCAGCAGCCAAGCTGGGAGAAGCGTCTTGGGCTACACCTTC. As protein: CASSQAGRSVLGYTF.

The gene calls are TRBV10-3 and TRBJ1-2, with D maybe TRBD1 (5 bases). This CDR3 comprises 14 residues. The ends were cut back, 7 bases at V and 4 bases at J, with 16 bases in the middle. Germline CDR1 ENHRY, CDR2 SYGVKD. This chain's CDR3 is CAIKKVSGTYGYTF. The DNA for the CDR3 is TGTGCCATCAAAAAAGTGTCAGGGACCTATGGCTACACCTTC.

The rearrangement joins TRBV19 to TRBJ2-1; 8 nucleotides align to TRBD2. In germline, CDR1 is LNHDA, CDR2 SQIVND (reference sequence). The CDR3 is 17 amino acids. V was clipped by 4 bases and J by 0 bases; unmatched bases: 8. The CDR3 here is CASSTPRLASSYNEQFF. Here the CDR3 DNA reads TGTGCCAGTAGTACCCCTCGACTAGCGAGCTCCTACAATGAGCAGTTCTTC.

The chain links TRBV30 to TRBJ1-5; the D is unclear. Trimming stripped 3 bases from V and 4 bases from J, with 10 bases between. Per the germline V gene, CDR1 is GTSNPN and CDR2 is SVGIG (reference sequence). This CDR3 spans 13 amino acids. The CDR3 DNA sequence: TGTGCCTGGAGCCCCGATGGGAATCAGCCCCAGCATTTT. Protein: CAWSPDGNQPQHF.

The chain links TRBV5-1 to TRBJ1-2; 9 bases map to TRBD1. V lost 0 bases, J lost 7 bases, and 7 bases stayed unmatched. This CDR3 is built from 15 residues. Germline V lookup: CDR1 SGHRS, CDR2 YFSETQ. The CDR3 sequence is CASSLAPGQGVGYTF. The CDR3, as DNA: TGCGCCAGCAGCTTGGCCCCGGGACAGGGAGTTGGCTACACCTTC.

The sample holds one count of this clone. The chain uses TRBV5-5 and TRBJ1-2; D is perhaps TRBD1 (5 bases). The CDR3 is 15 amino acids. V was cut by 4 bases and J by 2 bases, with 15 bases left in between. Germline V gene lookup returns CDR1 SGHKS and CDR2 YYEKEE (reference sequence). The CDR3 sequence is CASSEGWAANYGYTF. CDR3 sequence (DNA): TGTGCCAGCAGCGAGGGGTGGGCCGCCAACTATGGCTACACCTTC. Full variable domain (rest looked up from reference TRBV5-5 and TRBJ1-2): DAGVTQSPTHLIKTRGQQVTLRCSPISGHKSVSWYQQVLGQGPQFIFQYYEKEERGRGNFPDRFSARQFPNYSSELNVNALLLGDSALYLCASSEGWAANYGYTFGSGTRLTVV.